This TCR beta chain was observed in a study of tissue T cells after allogeneic stem cell transplantation. Libraries were prepared by immunoSEQ multiplex PCR; TCRdb keeps only in-frame clonotypes and omits some of them. Of more than 4,500 clones listed, 45% to 50% were seen once; the top ten hold 14%. This sample's time point: mouse harvest day 14 after allogeneic transplant. Tail vein injection delivered 10^7 T-cell-depleted bone marrow cells and 10^6 splenic CD5+ T cells. Study findings and constraints: Tissue-detected TCR repertoire was only partly captured by blood and spleen T cells.

Concerning this clone: What it binds is not known. Genes and germline come from the mouse. Read coverage stops 1 residue before the CDR3 terminus; the germline J gene supplies the remainder.

V was shortened by 2 bases and J by 0 bases, with 8 bases between the two germline ends. The CDR3 consists of 15 residues. Per the germline V gene, CDR1 is KGHPV and CDR2 is FQNQEV (reference sequence). The chain uses TRBV26 and TRBJ1-3, with D hard to call. The sample comprised gut tissue. This clonotype originated in a female BALB/c mouse given C57BL/6 T cells with graft-versus-host disease after an allogeneic hematopoietic cell transplant. CDR3: CASSLDKFSGNTLYF. Partial CDR3 DNA: TGTGCCAGCAGTCTGGACAAATTTTCTGGAAATACGCTCTAT.